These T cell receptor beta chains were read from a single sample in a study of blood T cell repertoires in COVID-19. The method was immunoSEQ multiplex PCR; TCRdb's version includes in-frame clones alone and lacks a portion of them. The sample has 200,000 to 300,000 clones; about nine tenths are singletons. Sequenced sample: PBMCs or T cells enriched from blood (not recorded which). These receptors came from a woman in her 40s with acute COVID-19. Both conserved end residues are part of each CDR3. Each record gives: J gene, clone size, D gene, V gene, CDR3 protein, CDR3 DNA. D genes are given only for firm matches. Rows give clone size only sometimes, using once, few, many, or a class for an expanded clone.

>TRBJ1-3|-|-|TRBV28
CASNSQGSGNTIYF
TGTGCCAGCAATTCACAGGGATCCGGAAACACCATATATTTT
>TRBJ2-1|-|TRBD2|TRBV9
CASSVAGTSGASYNEQFF
TGTGCCAGCAGCGTCGCAGGGACTAGCGGAGCCTCCTACAATGAGCAGTTCTTC
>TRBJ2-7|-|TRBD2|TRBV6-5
CAGGLAGDTEQYF
TGTGCCGGCGGGCTAGCGGGAGATACAGAGCAGTACTTC
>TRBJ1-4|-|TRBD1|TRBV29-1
CSVDREEGEKLFF
TGCAGCGTGGACAGGGAAGAGGGAGAAAAACTGTTTTTT
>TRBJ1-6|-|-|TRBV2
CASSEQAWNSPLHF
TGTGCCAGCAGTGAACAGGCTTGGAATTCACCCCTCCACTTT
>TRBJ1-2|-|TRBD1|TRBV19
CASHNSGTANYGYTF
TGTGCCAGTCATAATTCCGGGACAGCTAACTATGGCTACACCTTC
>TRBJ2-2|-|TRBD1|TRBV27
CASSLKGDRGTGELFF
TGTGCCAGCAGTTTAAAGGGGGACAGGGGGACCGGGGAGCTGTTTTTT
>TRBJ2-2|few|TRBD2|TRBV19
CASSRGLTNTGELFF
TGTGCCAGTAGTAGGGGACTAACTAACACCGGGGAGCTGTTTTTT
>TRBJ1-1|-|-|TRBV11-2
CASSRTEAEAFF
TGTGCCAGCAGCCGGACAGAGGCTGAAGCTTTCTTT
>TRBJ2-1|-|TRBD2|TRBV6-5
CASSTSGSYNEQFF
TGTGCCAGCAGTACTAGCGGGAGTTACAATGAGCAGTTCTTC
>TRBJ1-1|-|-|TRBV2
CASTRENTEAFF
TGTGCCAGCACCAGGGAGAACACTGAAGCTTTCTTT
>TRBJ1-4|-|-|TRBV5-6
CASSARGIEKLFF
TGTGCCAGCAGCGCCCGGGGGATTGAAAAACTGTTTTTT
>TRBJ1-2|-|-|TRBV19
CASSRLGGATGIDGYTF
TGTGCCAGTAGTCGACTGGGGGGGGCGACGGGGATAGATGGCTACACCTTC
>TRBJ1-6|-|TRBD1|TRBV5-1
CASSFRQGNSPLHF
TGCGCCAGCAGCTTTAGACAGGGGAATTCACCCCTCCACTTT
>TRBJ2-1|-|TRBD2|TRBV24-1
CATSGEGGSSYNEQFF
TGTGCCACCAGTGGGGAGGGCGGGAGCTCCTACAATGAGCAGTTCTTC
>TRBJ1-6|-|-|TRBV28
CASRTGQINNSPLHF
TGTGCCAGCAGAACTGGACAGATAAATAATTCACCCCTCCACTTT
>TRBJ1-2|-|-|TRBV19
CASSIDLLEQLNYGYTF
TGTGCCAGTAGTATAGACCTCCTTGAACAGCTCAACTATGGCTACACCTTC
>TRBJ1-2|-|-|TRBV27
CASSWITGFSGYTF
TGTGCCAGCAGTTGGATAACAGGGTTTAGTGGCTACACCTTC
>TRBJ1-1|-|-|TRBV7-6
CASSLGFGMNTEAFF
TGTGCCAGCAGCTTAGGGTTCGGGATGAACACTGAAGCTTTCTTT
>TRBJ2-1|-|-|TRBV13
CASSLGTGGPYNEQFF
TGTGCCAGCAGCTTAGGGACGGGGGGCCCCTACAATGAGCAGTTCTTC